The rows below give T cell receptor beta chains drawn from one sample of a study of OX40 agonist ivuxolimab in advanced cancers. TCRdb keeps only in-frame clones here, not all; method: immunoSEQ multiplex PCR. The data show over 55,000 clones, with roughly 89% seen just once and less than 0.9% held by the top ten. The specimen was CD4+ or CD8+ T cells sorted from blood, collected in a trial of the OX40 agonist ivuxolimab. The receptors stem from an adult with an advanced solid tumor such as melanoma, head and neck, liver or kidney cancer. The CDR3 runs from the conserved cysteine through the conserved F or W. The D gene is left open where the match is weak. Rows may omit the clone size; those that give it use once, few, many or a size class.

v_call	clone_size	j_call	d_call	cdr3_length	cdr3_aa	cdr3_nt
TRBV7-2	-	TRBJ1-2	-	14	CASSATGRDYGYTF	TGTGCCAGCAGCGCTACTGGACGGGACTATGGCTACACCTTC
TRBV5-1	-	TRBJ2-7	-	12	CASSLRVGEQYF	TGCGCCAGCAGCTTGCGTGTCGGCGAGCAGTACTTC
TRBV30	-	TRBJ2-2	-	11	CAWGIMGELFF	TGTGCCTGGGGGATTATGGGGGAGCTGTTTTTT
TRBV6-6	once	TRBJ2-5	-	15	CASSYSKSAGETQYF	TGTGCCAGCAGTTACTCGAAAAGTGCGGGTGAGACCCAGTACTTC
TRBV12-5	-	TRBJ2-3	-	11	CASGWEDTQYF	TGTGCTAGTGGTTGGGAAGATACGCAGTATTTT
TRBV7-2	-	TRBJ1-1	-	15	CASSLGGGGNTEAFF	TGTGCCAGCAGCTTAGGCGGTGGTGGGAACACTGAAGCTTTCTTT
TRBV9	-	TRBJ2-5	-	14	CASSAGPTGETQYF	TGTGCCAGCAGCGCGGGACCAACCGGAGAGACCCAGTACTTC
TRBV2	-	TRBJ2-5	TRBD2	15	CASSASGGGQETQYF	TGTGCCAGCAGTGCTAGCGGGGGGGGACAAGAGACCCAGTACTTC
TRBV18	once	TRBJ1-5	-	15	CASSPSGRINQPQHF	TGTGCCAGCTCACCATCGGGACGGATTAATCAGCCCCAGCATTTT
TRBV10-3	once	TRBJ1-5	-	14	CAIGLGGGDQPQHF	TGTGCCATCGGTTTGGGAGGGGGTGATCAGCCCCAGCATTTT
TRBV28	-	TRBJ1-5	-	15	CASSLWGETNQPQHF	TGTGCCAGCAGTTTATGGGGAGAAACCAATCAGCCCCAGCATTTT
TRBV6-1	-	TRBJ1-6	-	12	CASKNPNSPLHF	TGTGCCAGTAAGAACCCTAATTCACCCCTCCACTTT
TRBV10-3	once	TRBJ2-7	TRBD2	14	CAISRAGGSYEQYF	TGTGCCATCAGCCGAGCGGGGGGATCCTACGAGCAGTACTTC
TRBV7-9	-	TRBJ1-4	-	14	CASSFSMGGEKLFF	TGTGCCAGCAGCTTTAGCATGGGTGGAGAAAAACTGTTTTTT
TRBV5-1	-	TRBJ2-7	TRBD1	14	CASSSTGTGSEQYF	TGCGCCAGCAGCAGTACCGGGACAGGGAGCGAGCAGTACTTC
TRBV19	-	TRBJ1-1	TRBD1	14	CASSMRQGNTEAFF	TGTGCCAGTAGTATGAGACAGGGAAACACTGAAGCTTTCTTT
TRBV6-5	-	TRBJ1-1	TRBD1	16	CASSSETGGPGTEAFF	TGTGCCAGCAGTTCGGAGACAGGGGGTCCGGGAACTGAAGCTTTCTTT
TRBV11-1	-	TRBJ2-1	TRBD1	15	CASSVQGPLRYEQFF	TGTGCCAGCAGCGTACAGGGGCCCCTTAGATATGAGCAGTTCTTC
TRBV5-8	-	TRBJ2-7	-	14	CASSHRLLSYEQYF	TGTGCCAGCAGCCATCGCCTCCTTTCCTACGAGCAGTACTTC
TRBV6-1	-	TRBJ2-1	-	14	CASSEGGTANEQFF	TGTGCCAGCAGTGAAGGTGGTACAGCCAATGAGCAGTTCTTC
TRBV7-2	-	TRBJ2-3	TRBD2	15	CASLPGTRVPDTQYF	TGTGCCAGCCTGCCCGGGACTAGAGTCCCAGATACGCAGTATTTT
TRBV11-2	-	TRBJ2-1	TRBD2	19	CASSLHPLLSGGAGGEQFF	TGTGCCAGCAGCCTCCACCCACTCCTCAGCGGGGGGGCCGGGGGTGAGCAGTTCTTC